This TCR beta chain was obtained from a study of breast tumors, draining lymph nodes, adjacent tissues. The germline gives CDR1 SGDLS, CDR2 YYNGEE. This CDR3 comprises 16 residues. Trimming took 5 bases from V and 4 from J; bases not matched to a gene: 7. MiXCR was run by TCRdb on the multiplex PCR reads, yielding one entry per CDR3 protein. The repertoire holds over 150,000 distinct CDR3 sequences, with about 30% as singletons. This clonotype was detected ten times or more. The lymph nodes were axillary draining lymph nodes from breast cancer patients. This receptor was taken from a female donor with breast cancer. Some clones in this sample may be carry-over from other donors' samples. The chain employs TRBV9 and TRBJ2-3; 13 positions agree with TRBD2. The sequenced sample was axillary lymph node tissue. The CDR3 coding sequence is TGTGCCAGCAGTCAAGGACTAGCGGGAGTGTCAGATACGCAGTATTTT. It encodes CASSQGLAGVSDTQYF.